This T cell receptor beta chain was sequenced during a study of shared clonotypes between healthy human individuals. The study enrolled healthy HIV-negative adults without recent acute infections or vaccinations as donors. Repertoires were generated with immunoSEQ multiplex PCR, while TCRdb's copy carries only in-frame clones and drops some. This sample has some 530,000 clones, with around four fifths found just once. The germline V gene encodes CDR1 ENHRY and CDR2 SYGVKD. The V gene lost 8 bases and the J gene lost 9 bases, with 11 bases spanning the gap. The CDR3 totals 11 residues. The source is a woman between 40 and 55 years old in good health. Some clones in this sample may be carry-over from other donors' samples. Sequencing was carried out using PBMCs. The chain is built from TRBV10-3 and TRBJ2-1; no definite D call. CDR3 protein: CAIRMLGEQFF. CDR3 nucleotides: TGTGCCATCCGGATGCTGGGTGAGCAGTTCTTC.